A single sample is the source of the 31 T cell receptor beta chains below, sequenced in a study of blood T cell repertoires in COVID-19. Generated by immunoSEQ multiplex PCR, the TCRdb table keeps only in-frame clones and is missing some. The profile shows 400,000 to 450,000 clones, around 86% of them singletons. The sequenced material came from peripheral blood. The origin of the receptors is a woman aged 25 to 39 with active or convalescent COVID-19.

The J gene is TRBJ2-7, the V gene TRBV6-5; 8 nucleotides line up with TRBD2. CDR1 MNHEY and CDR2 SVGAGI come from the germline V gene. The CDR3 loop spans 14 amino acids. After removal of 5 bases from V and 3 bases from J, the junction contained 6 bases not matched to a gene. CDR3: CASSTASGGYEQYF. The CDR3 DNA follows: TGTGCCAGCAGTACCGCCAGCGGGGGCTACGAGCAGTACTTC.

This sequence joins TRBV9 and TRBJ2-2; the match to TRBD2 covers 12 bases. V trimming: 3 bases; J trimming: 5 bases; junction bases outside the gene matches: 5. The CDR3 runs 16 residues. Germline V CDR1 and CDR2: SGDLS, YYNGEE. The CDR3 region is CASSALAGGHTGELFF. DNA for the CDR3: TGTGCCAGCAGCGCTCTAGCGGGAGGGCATACCGGGGAGCTGTTTTTT. The whole variable domain, filled in from reference TRBV9 and TRBJ2-2, reads DSGVTQTPKHLITATGQRVTLRCSPRSGDLSVYWYQQSLDQGLQFLIQYYNGEERAKGNILERFSAQQFPDLHSELNLSSLELGDSALYFCASSALAGGHTGELFFGEGSRLTVL.

This chain uses TRBV7-2 with TRBJ2-7, with TRBD2 matching over 9 bases. Germline CDR1 and CDR2: SGHTA and FQGNSA. The CDR3 spans 16 residues. V was pared by 0 bases and J by 0 bases, with 3 bases of the junction left unmatched. CDR3 sequence reads: CASSLAASGNSYEQYF. DNA of the CDR3: TGTGCCAGCAGCTTAGCGGCTAGCGGGAACTCCTACGAGCAGTACTTC.

The genes are TRBV11-3 and TRBJ2-2, with D perhaps matching TRBD2 (5 bases). The CDR3 covers 13 residues. The V end lost 5 bases, the J end lost 7 bases, and 11 bases lay between the germline ends. Germline loops: CDR1 SGHNT, CDR2 YENEEA. This CDR3 is CASSPTEVGELFF. In nucleotides, the CDR3 is TGTGCCAGCAGCCCGACGGAGGTCGGGGAGCTGTTTTTT.

This clone was observed once. The chain carries TRBV29-1 and TRBJ1-3, with a tentative D call TRBD1 (6 bases). Germline values: CDR1 SQVTM, CDR2 ANQGSEA. The CDR3 is 13 residues long. With 6 bases removed from V and 6 bases from J, the gap between germline ends came to 15 bases. CDR3 in amino acids: CSVGTGSENTIYF. The CDR3, as DNA: TGCAGCGTCGGTACAGGGAGTGAAAACACCATATATTTT. The entire variable domain, with the rest obtained from reference TRBV29-1 and TRBJ1-3, is as follows: SAVISQKPSRDICQRGTSLTIQCQVDSQVTMMFWYRQQPGQSLTLIATANQGSEATYESGFVIDKFPISRPNLTFSTLTVSNMSPEDSSIYLCSVGTGSENTIYFGEGSWLTVV.

This clone has more than one count but fewer than ten. The chain links TRBV25-1 to TRBJ1-6; TRBD1 matches at 9 bases. Germline loops: CDR1 MGHDK, CDR2 SYGVNS. The junction had 11 bases not matched to a gene; V was cut back by 1 base and J by 10 bases. This CDR3 contains 17 residues. In DNA form, the CDR3 reads TGTGCCAGCAGTGAATCACAGGCGGGACAGGGTACGTCACCCCTCCACTTT. Encoded protein: CASSESQAGQGTSPLHF.

V is TRBV19 and J is TRBJ1-2; TRBD1 is a possible D gene (6 bases). CDR1 LNHDA and CDR2 SQIVND come from the germline V gene (reference sequence). Trimming took 4 bases from V and 2 from J, leaving 17 bases between them. This CDR3 contains 16 residues. CDR3 loop: CASSTPPGTFNYGYTF. The CDR3 bases are TGTGCCAGTAGTACCCCTCCGGGGACATTCAACTATGGCTACACCTTC.

V and J are TRBV5-8 and TRBJ1-4, with a weak D call TRBD1 (6 bases). CDR1 is SGHTS and CDR2 is YDEGEE in the germline V gene. The CDR3 runs to 16 residues. V was shortened by 4 bases and J by 3 bases, with 16 bases between the two germline ends. The CDR3 DNA reads as TGTGCCAGCAGCGAACGGGGGGCTGGGGCTAATGAAAAACTGTTTTTT. It codes for CASSERGAGANEKLFF.

V is TRBV3-1 (or the pseudogene TRBV3-2) and J is TRBJ1-1, with D possibly TRBD1 on 6 matching bases. The germline CDR1 and CDR2 sequences are LGHDT and YNNKEL (reference sequence). This CDR3 region has 12 residues. Trimming removed 4 bases from V and 8 bases from J, with 11 bases in between. CDR3 loop: CASSPGAKEAFF. DNA for the CDR3: TGTGCCAGCAGCCCAGGGGCTAAAGAAGCTTTCTTT.

The rearrangement links TRBV29-1 to TRBJ2-2, with TRBD1 matching over 7 bases. Germline V gene sequence: CDR1 SQVTM, CDR2 ANQGSEA. V lost 7 bases and J lost 1; bases outside the gene matches: 15. CDR3 length equals 17 residues. This CDR3 is CSAKTDRAGLNTGELFF. The DNA of the CDR3 is TGCAGCGCCAAAACCGACAGGGCTGGGCTGAACACCGGGGAGCTGTTTTTT.

This clone was observed a handful of times. V and J are TRBV28 and TRBJ1-5; 10 positions match TRBD1. The CDR3 length is 14 residues. Losses at the gene ends were 6 bases for V and 5 bases for J; bases not matched to a gene: 4. Germline lookup yields CDR1 MDHEN and CDR2 SYDVKM. CDR3 protein: CASRETGGDQPQHF. CDR3 DNA: TGTGCCAGCAGAGAGACAGGGGGCGATCAGCCCCAGCATTTT.

This clone occurred a few times. The chain uses TRBV19 and TRBJ2-2; 9 bases agree with TRBD1. V gave up 9 bases and J gave up 5 bases; unmatched junction bases: 13. Per the germline V gene, CDR1 is LNHDA and CDR2 is SQIVND (reference sequence). The CDR3 sequence is 16 residues long. CDR3 region: CASRTYGGTGTGELFF. In DNA form, the CDR3 reads TGTGCCAGCCGGACTTATGGGGGGACAGGGACCGGGGAGCTGTTTTTT.

V and J are TRBV11-2 and TRBJ1-1; D call uncertain. V dropped 3 bases and J dropped 6 bases, with 11 bases sitting between them. The germline V gene encodes CDR1 SGHAT and CDR2 FQNNGV. CDR3 length equals 13 residues. The chain's CDR3 is CASSFMRFAEAFF. CDR3 DNA sequence: TGTGCCAGCAGCTTCATGAGGTTCGCTGAAGCTTTCTTT.

The chain uses TRBV11-2 and TRBJ1-1; D is unresolved. The CDR3 has 10 residues. The germline CDR1 and CDR2 sequences are SGHAT and FQNNGV. V shed 6 bases and J shed 6 bases, with 5 bases lying between them. CDR3 bases: TGTGCCAGCAGAACACCTGAAGCTTTCTTT. It is translated as CASRTPEAFF.

The gene calls are TRBV6-5 and TRBJ1-1; possibly TRBD1 for D (5 bases). CDR1 and CDR2 (germline): MNHEY, SVGAGI. V lost 7 bases and J lost 1, with 10 bases in between. The CDR3 runs 13 residues. The CDR3 nucleotides read TGTGCCAGCACTTTCGGACAGAACACTGAAGCTTTCTTT. It specifies CASTFGQNTEAFF.

The gene calls are TRBV25-1 and TRBJ1-2, with a possible D match to TRBD1 (5 bases). Germline V gives CDR1 MGHDK, CDR2 SYGVNS. The CDR3 is 15 residues long. V was cut by 4 bases and J by 2 bases, with 14 bases left in between. CDR3 DNA sequence: TGTGCCAGCAGTGCCCTGGGGGGGACCAACTATGGCTACACCTTC. Its translation: CASSALGGTNYGYTF.

The chain is built from TRBV2 and TRBJ1-2; D not certain. The CDR3 runs 14 residues. Germline V CDR1 and CDR2: SNHLY, FYNNEI. V was cut by 6 bases and J by 0 bases, with 11 bases left in between. CDR3: CASSIQRANYGYTF. The CDR3 DNA sequence: TGTGCCAGCAGCATACAGAGAGCTAACTATGGCTACACCTTC.

The rearrangement uses TRBV5-6 and TRBJ2-1; 8 nucleotides align to TRBD1. The CDR3 totals 15 residues. J gave up 4 bases and V 4 bases, and 7 bases lay outside the gene matches. Germline-derived CDR1 and CDR2 are SGHDT and YYEEEE. CDR3 region: CASSPTGAPYNEQFF. The CDR3 nucleotides read TGTGCCAGCAGCCCGACAGGGGCCCCTTACAATGAGCAGTTCTTC.

V is TRBV6-5 and J is TRBJ1-2; 8 nucleotides agree with TRBD1. The CDR3 contains 13 residues. Germline CDR1 MNHEY, CDR2 SVGAGI. The junction had 5 bases not matched to a gene; V was cut back by 7 bases and J by 4 bases. The CDR3 DNA reads as TGTGCCAGCAAACTTCAGGGGGCCTATGGCTACACCTTC. Encoded protein: CASKLQGAYGYTF.

The chain recombines TRBV11-2 with TRBJ2-5; 7 bases line up with TRBD2. The CDR3 is 16 residues long. Trimming removed 9 bases from V and 5 bases from J; junction bases left unmatched: 18. Germline V gene data show CDR1 as SGHAT and CDR2 as FQNNGV. Written as DNA, the CDR3 is TGTGCCAGTAAGAAGGAAGGGAGGGTCAAAAGGGAGACCCAGTACTTC. This gives the protein CASKKEGRVKRETQYF. The variable domain in full, with the rest retrieved from reference TRBV11-2 and TRBJ2-5, is EAGVAQSPRYKIIEKRQSVAFWCNPISGHATLYWYQQILGQGPKLLIQFQNNGVVDDSQLPKDRFSAERLKGVDSTLKIQPAKLEDSAVYLCASKKEGRVKRETQYFGPGTRLLVL.

This chain links TRBV5-1 with TRBJ1-1; a possible D gene is TRBD1 (5 bases). Germline CDR1 and CDR2: SGHRS and YFSETQ. V was shortened by 0 bases and J by 4 bases, with 13 bases between the two germline ends. The CDR3 length is 15 residues. In DNA form, the CDR3 reads TGCGCCAGCAGCTTGGCCGGAGGGAGGGGCACTGAAGCTTTCTTT. It codes for CASSLAGGRGTEAFF.

This chain joins TRBV6-2 or TRBV6-3 and TRBJ1-2, with no clear D. The CDR3 is 12 residues long. The V gene's germline CDR1 is MNHEY and CDR2 SVGEGT. V lost 5 bases to trimming and J lost 4 bases, with 8 bases between them. The CDR3 bases are TGTGCCAGCAGTGGGCAGTTCTATGGCTACACCTTC. It specifies CASSGQFYGYTF.

The J gene is TRBJ1-4, the V gene TRBV7-9; the match to TRBD1 covers 11 bases. The CDR3 spans 18 residues. Per the germline V gene, CDR1 is SEHNR and CDR2 is FQNEAQ (reference sequence). Unmatched junction bases numbered 7, after V lost 1 base and J lost 3 bases. CDR3 sequence (DNA): TGTGCCAGCAGCTTAGTATTTGGACAGGGGGCGTCTAATGAAAAACTGTTTTTT. Encoded protein: CASSLVFGQGASNEKLFF.

The rearrangement links TRBV2 to TRBJ1-5; tentatively, D is TRBD1 (5 bases). Germline V gene data show CDR1 as SNHLY and CDR2 as FYNNEI. Between the trimmed V and J ends, which lost 5 bases and 0 bases, there was a span of 8 bases. This CDR3 comprises 14 residues. The CDR3 spells CASSSDTSNQPQHF. The DNA of the CDR3 is TGTGCCAGCAGTTCGGACACTAGCAATCAGCCCCAGCATTTT.

In this sample, this clone turned up a few times. The chain carries TRBV3-1 (or the pseudogene TRBV3-2) and TRBJ2-1; 12 bases align to TRBD2. Germline V gives CDR1 LGHDT, CDR2 YNNKEL (reference sequence). J lost 8 bases, V lost 2 bases, and 13 bases had no gene match. There are 18 residues in the CDR3. The CDR3: CASSQLALLAGGGHEQFF. In nucleotides, the CDR3 is TGTGCCAGCAGCCAATTGGCCCTACTAGCGGGAGGTGGGCATGAGCAGTTCTTC.

The rearrangement joins TRBV5-8 to TRBJ1-5, with no clear D. CDR3 size: 15 residues. Per the germline V gene, CDR1 is SGHTS and CDR2 is YDEGEE. The V and J ends lost 4 bases and 0 bases respectively, with 11 bases between them. CDR3 residues: CASSRLPNSNQPQHF. CDR3 coding DNA: TGTGCCAGCAGCCGCCTACCGAATAGCAATCAGCCCCAGCATTTT.

This chain joins TRBV27 and TRBJ2-1; 8 bases are a match to TRBD1. The V and J ends lost 6 bases and 5 bases, in that order; junction bases with no gene match: 9. The CDR3 spans 15 residues. Per germline, CDR1 MNHEY and CDR2 SMNVEV (reference sequence). CDR3 coding DNA: TGTGCCAGCAGCCAACAGGGGGACATTAACAATGAGCAGTTCTTC. This codes for CASSQQGDINNEQFF.

The genes are TRBV11-2 and TRBJ1-1, with D maybe TRBD1 (5 bases). The V and J ends lost 2 bases and 7 bases respectively, with 8 bases between them. Germline V lookup: CDR1 SGHAT, CDR2 FQNNGV. The CDR3 sequence is 12 residues long. CDR3 bases: TGTGCCAGCAGCTTACCAAGGGGTGAAGCTTTCTTT. As protein: CASSLPRGEAFF.

The chain is built from TRBV2 and TRBJ1-1, with D perhaps matching TRBD1 (6 bases). CDR3 length: 15 amino acids. CDR1 and CDR2 (germline): SNHLY, FYNNEI. V shed 6 bases and J shed 5 bases, with 19 bases lying between them. The DNA of the CDR3 is TGTGCCAGCAGCCCTCCGGGACAACTAACAACTGAAGCTTTCTTT. It translates to CASSPPGQLTTEAFF.

The genes are TRBV4-1 and TRBJ1-4, with a tentative D call TRBD1 (6 bases). Germline assignment: CDR1 MGHRA and CDR2 YSYEKL. The length of the CDR3 is 15 residues. V lost 2 bases to trimming and J lost 8 bases, with 15 bases between them. The CDR3 sequence is CASSQNGQLREKLFF. CDR3 coding DNA: TGCGCCAGCAGCCAAAACGGACAGCTCAGGGAAAAACTGTTTTTT.

The chain joins TRBV10-3 to TRBJ1-3, with D tentatively TRBD1 (5 bases). The CDR3 length is 16 residues. The germline gives CDR1 ENHRY, CDR2 SYGVKD. V gave up 3 bases and J gave up 0 bases, with 12 bases separating them. Here the CDR3 reads CAISDRAQSSGNTIYF. The DNA of the CDR3 is TGTGCCATCAGTGACAGGGCCCAAAGCTCTGGAAACACCATATATTTT.